The rows below give T cell receptor beta chains drawn from one sample of a study of vaccination and CD4 T cells after COVID-19. The antigens of these receptors remain unknown. MiXCR, run by TCRdb on the PCR reads, gives a single entry per CDR3 protein. The repertoire holds under 20,000 distinct CDR3 sequences, with 45% to 65% as singletons. Input material: CD4+ T cells from blood, cultured in vitro. The receptors were sampled from a human donor who had recovered from COVID-19. Each CDR3 is given with its conserved first and last residue. The D gene is left open where the match is weak. Rows give clone size only sometimes, using once, few, many, or a class for an expanded clone.

j_gene | abundance | d_gene | v_gene | CDR3aa | CDR3nt
TRBJ2-1 | NA | NA | TRBV6-5 | CASSYSRVYNEQFF | TGTGCCAGCAGTTATTCCCGGGTTTACAATGAGCAGTTCTTC
TRBJ2-7 | NA | NA | TRBV6-2/TRBV6-3 | CASSSGVGDGREQYF | TGTGCCAGCAGCTCCGGGGTAGGGGACGGAAGAGAGCAGTACTTC
TRBJ1-1 | few | NA | TRBV7-8 | CASSLEWVMNTEAFF | TGTGCCAGCAGCTTAGAGTGGGTCATGAACACTGAAGCTTTCTTT
TRBJ1-2 | NA | NA | TRBV11-2 | CASSTARDVPSYTF | TGTGCCAGCAGCACAGCAAGGGACGTCCCGAGCTACACCTTC
TRBJ1-1 | NA | TRBD1 | TRBV27 | CASQERQGTVAFF | TGTGCCAGCCAAGAAAGACAGGGTACGGTCGCTTTCTTT
TRBJ1-1 | NA | NA | TRBV6-2/TRBV6-3 | CASSPVDRTEAFF | TGTGCCAGCAGTCCGGTGGACAGAACTGAAGCTTTCTTT
TRBJ1-1 | NA | TRBD1 | TRBV20-1 | CSASYRGSPNTEAFF | TGCAGTGCTTCTTACAGGGGGAGTCCGAACACTGAAGCTTTCTTT
TRBJ2-5 | NA | TRBD2 | TRBV6-2/TRBV6-3 | CASSRKGLAGEETQYF | TGTGCCAGCAGCCGAAAAGGACTAGCGGGGGAGGAGACCCAGTACTTC
TRBJ1-5 | few | TRBD1 | TRBV15 | CATSRLTGGSNQPQHF | TGTGCCACCAGCAGGTTGACAGGGGGCAGCAATCAGCCCCAGCATTTT
TRBJ2-6 | once | TRBD2 | TRBV30 | CASGLIAGAGANVLTF | TGTGCCTCGGGCTTGATAGCGGGGGCTGGGGCCAACGTCCTGACTTTC
TRBJ2-7 | NA | TRBD2 | TRBV20-1 | CSASPGLAIYEQYF | TGCAGTGCTAGCCCCGGACTAGCTATTTACGAGCAGTACTTC
TRBJ2-1 | NA | TRBD2 | TRBV20-1 | CSASASIAGGFYNEQFF | TGCAGTGCTAGCGCCAGTATAGCGGGAGGTTTCTACAATGAGCAGTTCTTC
TRBJ2-5 | NA | NA | TRBV7-2 | CASSLAYREETQYF | TGTGCCAGCAGCTTGGCCTACAGAGAAGAGACCCAGTACTTC
TRBJ2-3 | few | TRBD2 | TRBV20-1 | CSAGTSGVGTDTQYF | TGCAGTGCTGGGACTAGCGGGGTTGGCACAGATACGCAGTATTTT
TRBJ2-3 | NA | NA | TRBV10-2 | CASSLAGAGDTQYF | TGCGCCAGCAGCTTGGCGGGGGCGGGGGATACGCAGTATTTT
TRBJ2-2 | NA | TRBD1 | TRBV6-1 | CASTPGEGQGYTGELFF | TGTGCCAGCACCCCCGGGGAGGGACAGGGTTACACCGGGGAGCTGTTTTTT
TRBJ2-3 | NA | NA | TRBV2 | CASSAFAGTDTQYF | TGTGCCAGCAGTGCCTTTGCGGGCACAGATACGCAGTATTTT
TRBJ2-1 | NA | NA | TRBV7-8 | CASSLQGGSYNEQFF | TGTGCCAGCAGCTTACAGGGGGGCTCCTACAATGAGCAGTTCTTC
TRBJ1-2 | NA | NA | TRBV5-4 | CASSSPIAKAGTF | TGTGCCAGCAGCTCCCCGATTGCGAAGGCGGGGACCTTC
TRBJ1-2 | few | TRBD1 | TRBV7-8 | CASSPWDRESYGYTF | TGTGCCAGCAGCCCCTGGGACAGGGAGAGCTATGGCTACACCTTC
TRBJ2-2 | NA | NA | TRBV19 | CASTRTTTGELFF | TGTGCCAGTACGCGGACTACCACCGGGGAGCTGTTTTTT
TRBJ1-2 | medium-sized | NA | TRBV18 | CASSPSQGLNYGYTF | TGTGCCAGCTCCCCGAGTCAGGGGCTGAACTATGGCTACACCTTC
TRBJ2-3 | medium-sized | NA | TRBV20-1 | CSASGPDTQYF | TGCAGTGCTAGCGGACCAGATACGCAGTATTTT
TRBJ2-7 | NA | TRBD2 | TRBV4-3 | CASSQKVPSGSRGYEQYF | TGCGCCAGCAGCCAAAAGGTACCTAGCGGGAGTAGGGGCTACGAGCAGTACTTC
TRBJ2-5 | NA | NA | TRBV20-1 | CSARDPPRPQGTQYF | TGCAGTGCTAGAGATCCCCCACGACCCCAAGGGACCCAGTACTTC
TRBJ1-1 | NA | TRBD1 | TRBV12-3/TRBV12-4 | CASSLQGVHTEAFF | TGTGCCAGCAGTTTGCAGGGGGTCCACACTGAAGCTTTCTTT
TRBJ2-5 | NA | NA | TRBV25-1 | CASSVGSLETQYF | TGTGCCAGCAGTGTTGGCTCGTTGGAGACCCAGTACTTC
TRBJ2-7 | NA | NA | TRBV4-3 | CASSQEEGVYEQYF | TGCGCCAGCAGCCAAGAGGAAGGGGTCTACGAGCAGTACTTC
TRBJ2-3 | few | NA | TRBV20-1 | CSAQAPWEQREDTQYF | TGCAGTGCCCAAGCACCCTGGGAGCAGAGGGAGGATACGCAGTATTTT
TRBJ2-2 | NA | NA | TRBV20-1 | CSATDRRYTGELFF | TGCAGTGCTACCGACAGGAGATACACCGGGGAGCTGTTTTTT
TRBJ1-1 | NA | TRBD1 | TRBV6-1 | CASSEAHHLFSWDRNTEAFF | TGTGCCAGCAGTGAAGCGCATCATTTATTTTCCTGGGACAGGAACACTGAAGCTTTCTTT
TRBJ1-5 | NA | NA | TRBV20-1 | CSAGGYGGRLVQPQHF | TGCAGTGCCGGGGGTTATGGGGGGCGGTTGGTTCAGCCCCAGCATTTT
TRBJ1-1 | few | NA | TRBV11-2 | CASSADRNTEAFF | TGTGCCAGCAGCGCAGACAGGAACACTGAAGCTTTCTTT
TRBJ2-5 | NA | TRBD1 | TRBV7-3 | CASSLDRAQETQYF | TGTGCCAGCAGCTTAGACAGGGCGCAAGAGACCCAGTACTTC
TRBJ1-6 | NA | NA | TRBV4-2 | CASSQESSYNSPLHF | TGTGCCAGCAGCCAAGAGTCCTCCTATAATTCACCCCTCCACTTT
TRBJ1-1 | few | NA | TRBV12-3/TRBV12-4 | CASSDRPANTEAFF | TGTGCCAGCAGTGACAGGCCGGCGAACACTGAAGCTTTCTTT
TRBJ2-3 | NA | TRBD1 | TRBV2 | CASSRQGVTDTQYF | TGTGCCAGCAGTCGACAGGGGGTGACAGATACGCAGTATTTT
TRBJ2-7 | NA | TRBD2 | TRBV7-2 | CASSTTSGTSYEQYF | TGTGCCAGCAGCACGACTAGCGGGACATCTTACGAGCAGTACTTC
TRBJ1-5 | NA | TRBD1 | TRBV19 | CVSSRDRGRRVSPQHF | TGTGTCAGTAGTAGGGACAGGGGCCGCCGGGTCAGCCCCCAGCATTTT
TRBJ2-5 | NA | NA | TRBV18 | CASSRGQEQETQYF | TGTGCCAGCTCACGTGGGCAGGAGCAAGAGACCCAGTACTTC
TRBJ1-1 | once | TRBD1 | TRBV2 | CASSADRGPAFF | TGTGCCAGCAGCGCGGACAGGGGCCCAGCTTTCTTT
TRBJ2-6 | NA | NA | TRBV7-3 | CASSLIGAEVLTF | TGTGCCAGCAGCTTAATTGGGGCTGAGGTCCTGACTTTC
TRBJ2-2 | few | NA | TRBV15 | CATSRDRTAGELFF | TGTGCCACCAGCAGAGATCGTACGGCGGGGGAGCTGTTTTTT
TRBJ1-5 | NA | NA | TRBV11-2 | CASSLDSTGPQHF | TGTGCCAGCAGCTTAGATTCAACCGGGCCCCAGCATTTT
TRBJ1-5 | NA | NA | TRBV6-2/TRBV6-3 | CASSYSKAGNQPQHF | TGTGCCAGCAGTTACTCTAAGGCAGGCAATCAGCCCCAGCATTTT
TRBJ2-7 | NA | TRBD2 | TRBV7-2 | CASSFSYPGRGPYEQYF | TGTGCCAGCAGCTTCTCTTACCCGGGGAGGGGCCCATACGAGCAGTACTTC
TRBJ2-2 | NA | TRBD1 | TRBV27 | CASSSWTGATGELFF | TGTGCCAGCAGTTCCTGGACAGGGGCGACCGGGGAGCTGTTTTTT